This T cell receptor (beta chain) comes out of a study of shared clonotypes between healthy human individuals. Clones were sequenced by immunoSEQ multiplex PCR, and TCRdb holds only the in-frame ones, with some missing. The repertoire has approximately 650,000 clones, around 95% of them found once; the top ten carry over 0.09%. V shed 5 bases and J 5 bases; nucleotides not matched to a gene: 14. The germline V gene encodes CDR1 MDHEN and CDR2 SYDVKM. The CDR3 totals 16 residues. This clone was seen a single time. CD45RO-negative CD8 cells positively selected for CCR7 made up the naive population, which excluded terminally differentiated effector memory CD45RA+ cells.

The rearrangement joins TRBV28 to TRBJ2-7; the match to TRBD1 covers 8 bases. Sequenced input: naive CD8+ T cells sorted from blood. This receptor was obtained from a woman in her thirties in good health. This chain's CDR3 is CASSTRQGKRRHEQYF. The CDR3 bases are TGTGCCAGCAGTACTCGACAGGGGAAGAGGAGGCACGAGCAGTACTTC.